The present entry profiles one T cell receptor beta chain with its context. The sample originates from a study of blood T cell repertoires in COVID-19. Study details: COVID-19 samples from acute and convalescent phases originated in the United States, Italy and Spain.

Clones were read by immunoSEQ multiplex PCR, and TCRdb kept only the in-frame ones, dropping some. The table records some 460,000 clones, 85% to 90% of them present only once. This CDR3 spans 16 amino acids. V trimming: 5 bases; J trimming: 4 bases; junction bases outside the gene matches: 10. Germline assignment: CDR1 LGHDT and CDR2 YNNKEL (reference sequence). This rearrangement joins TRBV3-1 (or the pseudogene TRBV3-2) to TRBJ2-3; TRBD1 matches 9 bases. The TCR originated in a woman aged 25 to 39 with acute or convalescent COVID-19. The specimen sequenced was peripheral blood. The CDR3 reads CASSNEPGQGADTQYF. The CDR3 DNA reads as TGTGCCAGCAGCAACGAACCGGGACAGGGCGCAGATACGCAGTATTTT.